These 8 T cell receptor beta chains were sequenced from one sample in a study of T-cell memory formation after mild COVID-19. TCRdb passed the 5' RACE reads through MiXCR, listing each CDR3 protein once. The data contain 190,000 or so distinct CDR3 sequences, 20% to 25% of them singletons. Input material: PBMCs or a T cell subset sorted from them (not recorded which). The receptor set was obtained from an adult woman who had mild COVID-19 (a few samples of this study predate the infection). Cell type and time point are not known.

This clonotype was recorded a few times. The chain couples TRBV13 to TRBJ2-3, with 12 bases fitting TRBD2. V lost 4 bases, J lost 0 bases, and 14 bases stayed unmatched. The CDR3 spans 20 residues. The germline gives CDR1 PRHDT, CDR2 FYEKMQ (reference sequence). The CDR3 DNA reads as TGTGCCAGCAGCTCCGAAGCCAGACTAGCGGGGGACCCTAGCACAGATACGCAGTATTTT. Its protein is CASSSEARLAGDPSTDTQYF.

The table lists this clonotype with a few counts. The rearrangement links TRBV12-3 or TRBV12-4 to TRBJ2-5, with D possibly matching TRBD2 (5 bases). The CDR3 length is 15 residues. V lost 6 bases and J lost 5, with 19 bases in between. This CDR3 is CASSPGGSPEETQYF. CDR3 in DNA: TGTGCCAGCAGCCCTGGAGGTTCTCCAGAGGAGACCCAGTACTTC.

The chain uses TRBV5-6 and TRBJ1-2, with 8 bases matching TRBD1. Per the germline V gene, CDR1 is SGHDT and CDR2 is YYEEEE. The trim removed 4 bases at V and 6 bases at J, leaving 11 bases unmatched. The CDR3 is made up of 15 amino acids. The CDR3 protein is CASSINDRGGDGYTF. CDR3 DNA sequence: TGTGCCAGCAGCATTAACGACAGGGGAGGGGATGGCTACACCTTC.

The V call is TRBV6-5, the J call TRBJ2-1; 13 nucleotides line up with TRBD2. Unmatched junction bases numbered 4, after V lost 6 bases and J lost 5 bases. This CDR3 comprises 15 residues. Germline lookup yields CDR1 MNHEY and CDR2 SVGAGI. The CDR3 loop reads CASSYGLAGDNEQFF. The CDR3 bases are TGTGCCAGCAGCTACGGACTAGCGGGGGACAATGAGCAGTTCTTC.

The CDR3 region has the DNA TGTGCCAGCGCGCCCTACTCGGGCTTTTGGCAGTACTTC. It yields the protein CASAPYSGFWQYF. The chain links TRBV6-2 or TRBV6-3 to TRBJ2-7, with D uncertain. Germline CDR1 and CDR2: MNHEY and SVGEGT. This CDR3 has 13 amino acids. The germline V and J ends were trimmed by 8 bases and 9 bases, with 20 bases remaining between them.

The CDR3 loop is CATSDFGGGGLEAFF. The CDR3 DNA sequence: TGTGCCACCAGTGATTTTGGGGGAGGGGGGCTTGAAGCTTTCTTT. The chain combines TRBV24-1 with TRBJ1-1, with a possible D match to TRBD1 (6 bases). Germline assignment: CDR1 KGHDR and CDR2 SFDVKD. The V gene lost 1 base and the J gene lost 7 bases, with 15 bases spanning the gap. The CDR3 covers 15 residues.

CDR3 residues: CASSVNNYGYTF. Written as DNA, the CDR3 is TGCGCCAGCAGCGTAAATAACTATGGCTACACCTTC. V is TRBV5-1 and J is TRBJ1-2; D gene uncertain. CDR1 SGHRS and CDR2 YFSETQ come from the germline V gene. Trimming pared 4 bases from V and 1 base from J, leaving 5 bases between. The CDR3 runs to 12 residues.

The chain combines TRBV6-5 with TRBJ2-7; 8 positions match TRBD2. The germline CDR1 and CDR2 sequences are MNHEY and SVGAGI. After removal of 4 bases from V and 7 bases from J, the junction contained 9 bases not matched to a gene. CDR3 size: 14 residues. The CDR3 is CASSFQREPWEQYF. CDR3 in DNA: TGTGCCAGCAGTTTCCAGCGGGAGCCGTGGGAGCAGTACTTC.